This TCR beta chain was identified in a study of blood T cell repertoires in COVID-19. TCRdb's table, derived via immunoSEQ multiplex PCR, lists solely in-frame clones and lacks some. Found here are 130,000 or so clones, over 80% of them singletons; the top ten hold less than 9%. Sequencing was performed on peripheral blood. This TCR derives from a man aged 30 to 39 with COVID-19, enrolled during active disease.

The CDR3 region is CSVEWDRGDGYTF. The CDR3 DNA is TGCAGCGTTGAATGGGACAGGGGCGATGGCTACACCTTC. The rearrangement uses TRBV29-1 and TRBJ1-2, with TRBD1 identical over 10 bases. This CDR3 spans 13 amino acids. With V trimmed by 2 bases and J by 6 bases, 3 bases remained unmatched. Germline-derived CDR1 and CDR2 are SQVTM and ANQGSEA.